A selection of T cell receptor beta chains follows, all from one sample in a study of blood T cell repertoires in COVID-19. TCRdb's table, derived via immunoSEQ multiplex PCR, lists solely in-frame clones and lacks some. The data show approximately 200,000 clones, with approximately 88% seen just once and about 4% held by the top ten. Input material: PBMCs or T cells enriched from blood (not recorded which). The receptor set was obtained from a woman between 25 and 40 years old who had been exposed to COVID-19. Each CDR3 is given without its conserved first and last residue.

v_gene	j_gene	len	CDR3aa
TRBV7-9	TRBJ2-1	12	ASTPRRGRNEQF
TRBV6-5	TRBJ1-1	11	ASSYSQGAEAF
TRBV7-9	TRBJ1-6	13	ASSFDRGGDSPLH
TRBV28	TRBJ2-2	12	ASGLAGAAGELF
TRBV14	TRBJ2-4	9	ASSTGGIQY
TRBV29-1	TRBJ2-1	10	SVEGGGIEQF
TRBV5-6	TRBJ2-6	14	ASSSGAALGANVLT
TRBV29-1	TRBJ1-1	10	SVEQGATEAF
TRBV7-8	TRBJ1-2	14	ASSLGPGGSVYGYT
TRBV30	TRBJ2-1	11	AWSIGRGDEQF
TRBV6-5	TRBJ2-2	13	ASVGLAGANGELF
TRBV2	TRBJ2-3	14	ASSEVALAGADTQY
TRBV11-2	TRBJ2-7	13	ASSFLGDSPYVQY
TRBV5-1	TRBJ1-1	10	ASLGQGTEAF
TRBV28	TRBJ1-5	13	ASSRNREGDQPQH
TRBV11-2	TRBJ2-7	13	ASSPDTVPPYEQY
TRBV3-1/TRBV3-2	TRBJ2-5	15	ASSQDRLALRDETQY
TRBV5-1	TRBJ1-1	11	ASSPEVHTEAF
TRBV6-5	TRBJ2-7	11	ASSYGQSYEQY
TRBV7-9	TRBJ2-7	14	ASSLVAGVRGYEQY
TRBV18	TRBJ2-5	13	ASSQTGQGVETQY
TRBV18	TRBJ2-1	13	ASSPDEGAGGEQF
TRBV19	TRBJ1-4	12	ASSMGPRGEKLF
TRBV10-2	TRBJ2-1	11	ASRGQAGGEQF
TRBV7-9	TRBJ2-1	11	ASRRGTIFEQF
TRBV5-4	TRBJ2-1	15	ASSLESSGRAGNEQF
TRBV6-1	TRBJ1-1	12	ASSEGSIVTEAF
TRBV3-1/TRBV3-2	TRBJ1-6	14	ASSQDGGRGNSPLH
TRBV3-1/TRBV3-2	TRBJ1-2	11	ASSHTGQGRYT
TRBV5-1	TRBJ1-1	12	ASSTRGANTEAF
TRBV24-1	TRBJ2-1	16	ATSEVPGLAGGDNEQF
TRBV2	TRBJ2-1	14	ASRGDYSFIYNEQF
TRBV24-1	TRBJ2-1	14	AAGDGIGSSYNEQF
TRBV5-1	TRBJ1-2	13	ASSPGTGLNYGYT
TRBV27	TRBJ2-2	13	ASSFIGVGTGELF
TRBV7-2	TRBJ1-2	9	ASSLVSGYT
TRBV5-4	TRBJ1-5	14	ASSLTGPLGSQPQH
TRBV5-5	TRBJ2-1	11	ASSPGLGNEQF
TRBV5-5	TRBJ2-4	13	ASSLEGSGLNIQY
TRBV5-4	TRBJ2-5	13	ASSMTQTTAETQY
TRBV20-1	TRBJ1-2	9	SARPDYGYT
TRBV30	TRBJ1-1	9	AWSVKLEAF
TRBV29-1	TRBJ1-1	12	SVKSLRGEVEAF